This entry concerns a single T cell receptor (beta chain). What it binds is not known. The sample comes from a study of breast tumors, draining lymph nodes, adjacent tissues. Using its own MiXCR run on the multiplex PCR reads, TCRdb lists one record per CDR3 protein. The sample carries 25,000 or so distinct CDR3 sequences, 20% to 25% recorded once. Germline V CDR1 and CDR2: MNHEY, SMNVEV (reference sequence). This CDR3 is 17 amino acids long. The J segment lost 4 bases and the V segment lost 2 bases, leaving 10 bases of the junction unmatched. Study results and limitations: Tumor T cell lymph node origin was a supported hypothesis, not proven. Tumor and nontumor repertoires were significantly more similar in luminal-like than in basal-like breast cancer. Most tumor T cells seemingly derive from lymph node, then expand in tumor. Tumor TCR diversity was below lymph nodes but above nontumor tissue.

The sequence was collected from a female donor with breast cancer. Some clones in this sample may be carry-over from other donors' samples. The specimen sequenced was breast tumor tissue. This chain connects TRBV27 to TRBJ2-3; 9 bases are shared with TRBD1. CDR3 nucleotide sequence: TGTGCCAGCAGTTTAGAGGGGACAGGGTGGATTCCAGATACGCAGTATTTT. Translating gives CASSLEGTGWIPDTQYF.